The clone carrying this T cell receptor beta chain appeared a single time. The antigen remains unidentified. These data are taken from a study of T cells in localized non-small cell lung cancer. Germline V lookup: CDR1 KGHSH, CDR2 LQKENI. There are 13 residues in the CDR3. Trimming removed 3 bases from V and 4 bases from J, with 6 bases in between. Data came from immunoSEQ multiplex PCR; TCRdb stores just in-frame clones and leaves some out. The data contain around 70,000 clones, around 85% of them singletons. Study-level results: Within adjacent lung there appeared a median around 57 of the top 100 tumor clones.

Source: peripheral blood, taken before any cancer treatment. The clonotype was recovered from an older male donor with stage III squamous cell lung carcinoma. The V gene is TRBV18, the J gene TRBJ1-4; no definite D call. The CDR3 DNA reads TGTGCCAGCTCACCCGACAATAATGAAAAACTGTTTTTT. Protein product: CASSPDNNEKLFF.